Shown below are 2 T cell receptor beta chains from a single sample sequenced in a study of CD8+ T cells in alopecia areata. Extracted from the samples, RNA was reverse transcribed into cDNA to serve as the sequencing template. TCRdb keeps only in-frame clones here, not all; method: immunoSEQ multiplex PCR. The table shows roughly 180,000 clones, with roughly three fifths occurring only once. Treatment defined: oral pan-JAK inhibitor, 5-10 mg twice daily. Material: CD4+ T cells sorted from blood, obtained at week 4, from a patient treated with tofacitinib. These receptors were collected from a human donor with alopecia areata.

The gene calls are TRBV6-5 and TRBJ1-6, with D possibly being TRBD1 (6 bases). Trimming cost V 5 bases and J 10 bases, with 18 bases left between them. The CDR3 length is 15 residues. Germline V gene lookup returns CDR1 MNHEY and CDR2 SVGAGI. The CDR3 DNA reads TGTGCCAGCAGTGACTACAGGGCCGGTCGATCACCCCTCCACTTT. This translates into CASSDYRAGRSPLHF.

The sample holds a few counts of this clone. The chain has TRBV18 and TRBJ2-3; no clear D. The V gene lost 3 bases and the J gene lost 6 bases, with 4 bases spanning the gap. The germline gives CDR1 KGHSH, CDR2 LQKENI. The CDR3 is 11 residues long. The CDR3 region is CASSPGDTQYF. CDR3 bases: TGTGCCAGCTCACCTGGTGATACGCAGTATTTT.